The next 20 T cell receptor beta chains were all read from a single sample in a study of blood T cell repertoires in COVID-19. TCRdb keeps only in-frame clones here, not all; method: immunoSEQ multiplex PCR. This sample has some 140,000 clones, with 81% found just once. Sequencing was carried out using peripheral blood. All receptors derive from a woman aged 60-70 years with active or convalescent COVID-19.

Details on this clone: With a much larger clone just one base away, this may be a read error. The sample has other DNA sequences that encode this CDR3 too. CDR3 residues: CASSPGDRAGTEAFF. CDR3 nucleotides: TGTGCCAGCAGCCCGGGGGACAGGGCGGGTACTGAAGCTTTTTTT. The chain is built from TRBV9 and TRBJ1-1; 9 positions agree with TRBD1. CDR1 and CDR2 (germline): SGDLS, YYNGEE. The CDR3 spans 15 residues.

This chain uses TRBV7-2 with TRBJ2-3, with a possible D match to TRBD2 (6 bases). Trimming shortened V by 7 bases and J by 3 bases, and 20 bases separated the two germline ends. CDR1 is SGHTA, CDR2 FQGNSA, per germline. The length of the CDR3 is 16 residues. The CDR3 protein is CASIPLEGILTDTQYF. Here the CDR3 DNA reads TGTGCCAGCATCCCTTTGGAGGGGATCTTAACAGATACGCAGTATTTT.

This sequence joins TRBV19 and TRBJ1-1; perhaps TRBD1 as D (6 bases). The germline V gene encodes CDR1 LNHDA and CDR2 SQIVND (reference sequence). This CDR3 spans 16 amino acids. V lost 6 bases and J 6 bases, leaving 23 bases between the germline ends. Here the CDR3 reads CASRLLGAGESPEAFF. DNA for the CDR3: TGTGCCAGTAGACTCCTTGGGGCAGGGGAATCCCCTGAAGCTTTCTTT.

J is TRBJ2-3 and V is TRBV5-1; D perhaps matches TRBD1 (6 bases). This CDR3 contains 15 residues. V shed 2 bases and J shed 1 base, with 11 bases lying between them. From germline, CDR1 is SGHRS and CDR2 YFSETQ. Here the CDR3 reads CASSFGTPRTDTQYF. The CDR3 DNA is TGCGCCAGCAGCTTCGGGACACCCCGCACAGATACGCAGTATTTT.

This chain connects TRBV2 to TRBJ1-1; D is undetermined. CDR1 and CDR2 (germline): SNHLY, FYNNEI. The CDR3 runs to 11 residues. Trimming stripped 7 bases from V and 7 bases from J, with 10 bases between. The CDR3 coding sequence is TGTGCCAGCACTCCGGGATTTGAAGCTTTCTTT. This translates into CASTPGFEAFF.

The V call is TRBV30, the J call TRBJ1-3; D is possibly TRBD1 (5 bases). Germline lookup yields CDR1 GTSNPN and CDR2 SVGIG (reference sequence). V lost 0 bases to trimming and J lost 0 bases, with 9 bases between them. This CDR3 spans 15 amino acids. CDR3 residues: CAWSVRGYSGNTIYF. The CDR3 coding sequence is TGTGCCTGGAGTGTAAGGGGTTACTCTGGAAACACCATATATTTT. Supplemented by reference TRBV30 and TRBJ1-3, the full variable domain reads SQTIHQWPATLVQPVGSPLSLECTVEGTSNPNLYWYRQAAGRGLQLLFYSVGIGQISSEVPQNLSASRPQDRQFILSSKKLLLSDSGFYLCAWSVRGYSGNTIYFGEGSWLTVV.

This clone was picked up one time. The chain recombines TRBV5-1 with TRBJ1-6; perhaps TRBD1 as D (6 bases). Germline CDR1 is SGHRS and CDR2 is YFSETQ. The length of the CDR3 is 15 residues. Trimming removed 4 bases from V and 7 bases from J, with 15 bases in between. The CDR3 loop is CASSRPDSRNSPLHF. CDR3 nucleotides: TGCGCCAGCAGCCGCCCGGACAGCCGAAATTCACCCCTCCACTTT.

The J gene is TRBJ1-4, the V gene TRBV6-5, with TRBD1 matching over 8 bases. Germline CDR1 reads MNHEY; CDR2 reads SVGAGI. With 8 bases clipped from V and 7 bases from J, the junction kept 6 bases outside the gene matches. This CDR3 has 13 amino acids. CDR3 coding DNA: TGTGCCAGCCGGACAGGGATTACTGAAAAACTGTTTTTT. Translation gives CASRTGITEKLFF.

The genes are TRBV19 and TRBJ2-5, with a tentative D call TRBD1 (6 bases). CDR1 and CDR2 from the germline V gene are LNHDA and SQIVND (reference sequence). This CDR3 comprises 15 residues. Trimming removed 3 bases at V and 2 bases at J, with 13 bases between. The CDR3 here is CASSIGGGIQETQYF. In DNA, the CDR3 is TGTGCCAGTAGTATTGGGGGCGGCATACAAGAGACCCAGTACTTC.

The rearrangement joins TRBV6-5 to TRBJ1-1, with D possibly TRBD1 on 5 matching bases. Per the germline V gene, CDR1 is MNHEY and CDR2 is SVGAGI. V lost 2 bases to trimming and J lost 3 bases, with 10 bases between them. This CDR3 is 14 amino acids long. The CDR3: CASSYSGDYTEAFF. CDR3 coding DNA: TGTGCCAGCAGTTACAGCGGGGACTACACTGAAGCTTTCTTT.

This clone was picked up one time. J is TRBJ2-3 and V is TRBV7-9; 8 bases are shared with TRBD2. V lost 5 bases and J lost 1; bases outside the gene matches: 2. Looked up from germline, CDR1 is SEHNR and CDR2 is FQNEAQ (reference sequence). The CDR3 has 14 residues. The CDR3 sequence is CASSPTSGTDTQYF. CDR3 bases: TGTGCCAGCAGCCCGACTAGCGGCACAGATACGCAGTATTTT. The full variable domain, in which reference TRBV7-9 and TRBJ2-3 provide the parts outside the CDR3, is DTGVSQNPRHKITKRGQNVTFRCDPISEHNRLYWYRQTLGQGPEFLTYFQNEAQLEKSRLLSDRFSAERPKGSFSTLEIQRTEQGDSAMYLCASSPTSGTDTQYFGPGTRLTVL.

This chain connects TRBV30 to TRBJ1-2; 7 nucleotides agree with TRBD1. The CDR3 totals 23 residues. Germline V CDR1 and CDR2: GTSNPN, SVGIG (reference sequence). V shed 5 bases and J 4 bases; nucleotides not matched to a gene: 37. The CDR3 bases are TGTGCCTGGTATGAAGTGTTTGCCTGGACCATTAAAGACAGGGAACTAGCTCGCTATGGCTACACCTTC. Translating gives CAWYEVFAWTIKDRELARYGYTF.

This clone was seen a single time. V gene TRBV14 combines with J gene TRBJ2-3; D gene unclear. Looked up from germline, CDR1 is SGHDN and CDR2 is FVKESK. This CDR3 has 13 residues. Deletions cut 2 bases from V and 2 bases from J, with 5 bases between. The CDR3 protein is CASSQMYTDTQYF. CDR3 nucleotides: TGTGCCAGCAGCCAAATGTACACAGATACGCAGTATTTT.

This chain uses TRBV27 with TRBJ2-3; TRBD2 might be the D (5 bases). V gave up 2 bases and J gave up 2 bases, with 17 bases separating them. The CDR3 loop spans 17 amino acids. Germline V gives CDR1 MNHEY, CDR2 SMNVEV (reference sequence). The CDR3 is CASSLQRLADDTDTQYF. The CDR3 DNA sequence: TGTGCCAGCAGTTTACAGAGGCTAGCTGATGACACAGATACGCAGTATTTT.

J is TRBJ1-4 and V is TRBV6-5, with D maybe TRBD1 (6 bases). Trimming left V 0 bases short and J 8 bases short, with 13 bases between. Germline lookup yields CDR1 MNHEY and CDR2 SVGAGI. This CDR3 has 15 residues. CDR3 residues: CASSYSGTPREKLFF. In DNA, the CDR3 is TGTGCCAGCAGTTACTCCGGGACACCAAGGGAAAAACTGTTTTTT.

V is TRBV5-6 and J is TRBJ1-2, with TRBD1 as a possible D gene (6 bases). This CDR3 spans 13 amino acids. Trimming stripped 2 bases from V and 4 bases from J, with 9 bases between. Germline lookup yields CDR1 SGHDT and CDR2 YYEEEE. CDR3 nucleotides: TGTGCCAGCAGCTTACAGGGTAGCTATGGCTACACCTTC. Its translation: CASSLQGSYGYTF.

The genes are TRBV5-1 and TRBJ2-7; 11 positions agree with TRBD2. Germline values: CDR1 SGHRS, CDR2 YFSETQ. Trimming at V came to 3 bases and at J to 7 bases, leaving 9 bases not matched to a gene. The CDR3 length is 15 residues. In DNA, the CDR3 is TGCGCCAGCAGCTCAGTAGCGGGAGGGTCGGTGGAGCAGTACTTC. Translating gives CASSSVAGGSVEQYF.

CDR3 region: CASSGGKRLRQTNEKLFF. For the CDR3, the DNA is TGTGCCAGCAGCGGTGGTAAACGGTTGAGACAAACTAATGAAAAACTGTTTTTT. The V call is TRBV7-6, the J call TRBJ1-4, with D unclear. The CDR3 runs 18 residues. Germline V CDR1 and CDR2: SGHVS, FNYEAQ. Trimming pared 5 bases from V and 1 base from J, leaving 20 bases between.

The chain recombines TRBV19 with TRBJ2-1; a possible D gene is TRBD1 (7 bases). V was clipped by 5 bases and J by 9 bases, with 14 bases between them. Germline V lookup: CDR1 LNHDA, CDR2 SQIVND (reference sequence). The CDR3 contains 13 residues. DNA of the CDR3: TGTGCCAGTAGTTGGGCAGGGGGAGGTGAGCAGTTCTTC. Translated: CASSWAGGGEQFF. Full variable domain (missing parts from reference TRBV19 and TRBJ2-1): DGGITQSPKYLFRKEGQNVTLSCEQNLNHDAMYWYRQDPGQGLRLIYYSQIVNDFQKGDIAEGYSVSREKKESFPLTVTSAQKNPTAFYLCASSWAGGGEQFFGPGTRLTVL.

The chain combines TRBV27 with TRBJ2-1, with TRBD1 matching 11 bases. There are 14 residues in the CDR3. CDR1 and CDR2 from the germline V gene are MNHEY and SMNVEV (reference sequence). V shed 8 bases, J shed 4 bases, and the junction held 4 bases outside the gene matches. CDR3 bases: TGTGCCAGCGCCGGGACAGGGGGTTACAATGAGCAGTTCTTC. Protein: CASAGTGGYNEQFF.